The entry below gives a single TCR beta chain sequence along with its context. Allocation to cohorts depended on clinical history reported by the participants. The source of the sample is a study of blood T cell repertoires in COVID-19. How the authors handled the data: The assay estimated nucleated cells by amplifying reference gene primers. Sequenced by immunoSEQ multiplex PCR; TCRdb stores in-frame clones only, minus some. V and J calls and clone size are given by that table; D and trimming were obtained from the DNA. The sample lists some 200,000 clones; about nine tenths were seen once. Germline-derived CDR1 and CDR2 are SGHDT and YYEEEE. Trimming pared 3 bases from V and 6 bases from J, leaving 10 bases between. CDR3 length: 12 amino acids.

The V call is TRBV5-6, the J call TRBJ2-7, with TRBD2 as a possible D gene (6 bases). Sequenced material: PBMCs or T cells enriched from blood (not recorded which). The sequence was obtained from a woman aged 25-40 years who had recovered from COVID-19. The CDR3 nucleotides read TGTGCCAGCAGCTCCTCGGGAGCCGAGCAGTACTTC. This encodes CASSSSGAEQYF.